This T cell receptor beta chain was recorded in a study of cytomegalovirus exposure and HLA in healthy donors. General observations from the study: Analysis was carried out at a later point, and it linked a missense DCLRE1C variant to TCR beta V- and J-gene trimming. In a later analysis, 16,951 TCR beta sequences were associated with HLA alleles at 0.05 false discovery rate.

This clone was observed once. Its antigen remains unidentified. The CDR3 runs 12 residues. Germline values: CDR1 SGHRS, CDR2 YFSETQ. The V gene lost 5 bases and the J gene lost 8 bases, with 13 bases spanning the gap. PCR amplification relied on 60 Vbeta primers (plus 13 Jbeta primers). Produced via immunoSEQ multiplex PCR; TCRdb's table is partial and in-frame only. The sample holds about 180,000 clones, roughly 80% seen once. The specimen sequenced was PBMCs. The chain has TRBV5-1 and TRBJ1-2; possible D gene TRBD1, 6 bases. The TCR originated in a man aged 35 to 55 in good health and CMV-seronegative. The CDR3 bases are TGCGCCAGCAGATTAACAGGGATCGGCTACACCTTC. Its translation is CASRLTGIGYTF.